This TCR beta chain was recorded in a study of cytotoxic CD8 clonotypes in ibrutinib-treated CLL. Looking at the study overall: Of the patients, 11 were relapsed/refractory, about 15 treatment-naive and 17 to 18 IGHV unmutated. A mean of approximately 260,000 productive templates and tens of thousands of productive rearrangements was obtained per sample.

General observations from the study: Clonality (at baseline) was higher than in age-matched healthy donors and tracked circulating CD8+ T-cell counts. The study found public clonotypes uncommon, contracting or stable on treatment.

The CDR3 spans 11 residues. Trimming left V 5 bases short and J 6 bases short, with 8 bases between. Germline lookup yields CDR1 MDHEN and CDR2 SYDVKM. Note on this clone: No antigen is known for it.

This table comes from immunoSEQ multiplex PCR, and its TCRdb copy is limited to in-frame clones, with some not included. The sample has 150,000 to 200,000 clones; about 88% are singletons. The J gene is TRBJ2-7, the V gene TRBV28; no firm D call. Sequencing used PBMCs, obtained at disease progression, from a patient treated with ibrutinib. This TCR came from a human donor with chronic lymphocytic leukemia. CDR3 in DNA: TGTGCCAGCAGTGTCAACGTCGAGCAGTACTTC. Its translation is CASSVNVEQYF. Complete variable domain (other parts from reference TRBV28 and TRBJ2-7): DVKVTQSSRYLVKRTGEKVFLECVQDMDHENMFWYRQDPGLGLRLIYFSYDVKMKEKGDIPEGYSVSREKKERFSLILESASTNQTSMYLCASSVNVEQYFGPGTRLTVT.